Listed here are 9 T cell receptor beta chains from one sample, sequenced in a study of T cell repertoires in cytomegalovirus infection. These TCRs are of unknown antigen specificity. TCRdb reprocessed the reads with MiXCR, giving one entry per CDR3 protein. This table holds over 45,000 distinct CDR3 sequences, about a fifth found once. The sample here was CD8+ T cells from cultured PBMCs, taken from culture after CMV antigen stimulation. The receptors were gathered from a human donor in good health (CMV status not recorded). Some clones in this sample may be carry-over from other donors' samples.

The V call is TRBV7-8, the J call TRBJ2-3; 7 bases fit TRBD1. Germline lookup yields CDR1 SGHVS and CDR2 FQNEAQ. Unmatched junction bases numbered 7, after V lost 4 bases and J lost 0 bases. The CDR3 has 16 amino acids. CDR3 sequence (DNA): TGTGCCAGCAGCTCGCCCTGGACAGGAAGCACAGATACGCAGTATTTT. Translating it yields CASSSPWTGSTDTQYF. Variable domain in full (rest from reference TRBV7-8 and TRBJ2-3): GAGVSQSPRYKVAKRGQDVALRCDPISGHVSLFWYQQALGQGPEFLTYFQNEAQLDKSGLPSDRFFAERPEGSVSTLKIQRTQQEDSAVYLCASSSPWTGSTDTQYFGPGTRLTVL.

The rearrangement links TRBV27 to TRBJ2-7; unclear D gene. Looked up from germline, CDR1 is MNHEY and CDR2 is SMNVEV (reference sequence). The CDR3 spans 12 residues. Trimming left V 5 bases short and J 0 bases short, with 5 bases between. This CDR3 is CASSPLSYEQYF. In nucleotides, the CDR3 is TGTGCCAGCAGTCCCCTCTCCTACGAGCAGTACTTC.

The rearrangement joins TRBV7-9 to TRBJ2-7; tentative D call: TRBD1 (5 bases). This CDR3 comprises 13 residues. The germline V and J ends were trimmed by 1 base and 5 bases, with 9 bases remaining between them. CDR1 and CDR2 (germline): SEHNR, FQNEAQ (reference sequence). The CDR3: CASSLGEGDEQYF. In DNA form, the CDR3 reads TGTGCCAGCAGCTTAGGGGAAGGGGACGAGCAGTACTTC.

This clonotype was recorded at least ten times. This rearrangement joins TRBV6-5 to TRBJ2-3; TRBD1 might be the D (6 bases). CDR3 length equals 15 residues. The V end was cut by 2 bases, the J end by 8 bases, with 17 bases between. The germline CDR1 and CDR2 sequences are MNHEY and SVGAGI. The CDR3 nucleotides are TGTGCCAGCAGTTACGGGACATCTACAATGGGTACGCAGTATTTT. It specifies CASSYGTSTMGTQYF.

This clonotype appeared a few times. The chain combines TRBV12-3 or TRBV12-4 with TRBJ2-1, with D possibly TRBD1 on 6 matching bases. The CDR3 loop spans 13 amino acids. Trimming removed 5 bases at V and 4 bases at J, with 9 bases between. CDR3 loop: CASSTGQYNEQFF. In DNA form, the CDR3 reads TGTGCCAGCAGTACCGGACAGTACAATGAGCAGTTCTTC.

The V call is TRBV7-6, the J call TRBJ2-3, with no clear D. V was clipped by 2 bases and J by 1 base, with 7 bases between them. The length of the CDR3 is 14 residues. Per germline, CDR1 SGHVS and CDR2 FNYEAQ. CDR3 nucleotide sequence: TGTGCCAGCAGCTTAACGGCCGGCACAGATACGCAGTATTTT. It is translated as CASSLTAGTDTQYF.

This sequence joins TRBV5-4 and TRBJ2-2, with 12 bases matching TRBD2. Germline V gene lookup returns CDR1 SGHNT and CDR2 YYREEE (reference sequence). V lost 5 bases to trimming and J lost 6 bases; unmatched junction nucleotides: 8. This CDR3 contains 16 residues. DNA of the CDR3: TGTGCCAGCAGTATGACGGGACTAGCGGGTCCCGGGGAGCTGTTTTTT. Translating it yields CASSMTGLAGPGELFF.

In this sample, this clonotype turned up a few times. This rearrangement joins TRBV12-3 or TRBV12-4 to TRBJ2-1, with 11 bases matching TRBD2. The CDR3 sequence is 16 residues long. V was pared by 4 bases and J by 6 bases, with 8 bases of the junction left unmatched. CDR3 sequence reads: CASSSTGTSGTNEQFF. The CDR3 bases are TGTGCCAGCAGTTCCACCGGGACTAGCGGTACCAATGAGCAGTTCTTC.

This clonotype was seen only a few times. The V call is TRBV6-2 or TRBV6-3, the J call TRBJ1-2, with D perhaps matching TRBD1 (5 bases). V lost 2 bases, J lost 8 bases, and 9 bases lay in between. The CDR3 is 12 residues long. Germline lookup yields CDR1 MNHEY and CDR2 SVGEGT. The DNA for the CDR3 is TGTGCCAGCAGTTACGGGGCGCAAGGCTACACCTTC. Its translation: CASSYGAQGYTF.